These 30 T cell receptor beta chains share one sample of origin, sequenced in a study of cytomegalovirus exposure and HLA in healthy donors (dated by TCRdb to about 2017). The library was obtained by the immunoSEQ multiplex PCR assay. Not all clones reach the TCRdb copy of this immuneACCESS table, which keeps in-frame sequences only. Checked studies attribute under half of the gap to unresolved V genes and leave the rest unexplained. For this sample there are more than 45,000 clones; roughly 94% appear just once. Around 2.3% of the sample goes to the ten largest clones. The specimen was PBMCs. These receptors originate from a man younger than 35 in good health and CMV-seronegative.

CDR3 region: CASSTFTDTQYF. Here the CDR3 DNA reads TGTGCCAGCAGTACTTTTACAGATACGCAGTATTTT. The J gene is TRBJ2-3, the V gene TRBV6-6; D uncertain. The germline V gene has CDR1 MNHNY and CDR2 SVGAGI (reference sequence). The CDR3 totals 12 residues. Trimming stripped 5 bases from V and 3 bases from J, with 6 bases between.

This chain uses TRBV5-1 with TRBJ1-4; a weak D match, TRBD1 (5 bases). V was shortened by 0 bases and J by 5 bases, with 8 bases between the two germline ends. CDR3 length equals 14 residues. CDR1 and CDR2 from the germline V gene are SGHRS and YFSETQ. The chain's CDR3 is CASSLGTYNEKLFF. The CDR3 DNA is TGCGCCAGCAGCTTGGGGACATACAATGAAAAACTGTTTTTT.

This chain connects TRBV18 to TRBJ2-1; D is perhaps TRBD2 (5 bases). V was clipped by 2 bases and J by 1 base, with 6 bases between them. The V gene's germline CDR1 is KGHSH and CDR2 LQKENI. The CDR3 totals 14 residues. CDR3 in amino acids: CASSPTSSYNEQFF. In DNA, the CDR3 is TGTGCCAGCTCACCAACTAGTTCCTACAATGAGCAGTTCTTC.

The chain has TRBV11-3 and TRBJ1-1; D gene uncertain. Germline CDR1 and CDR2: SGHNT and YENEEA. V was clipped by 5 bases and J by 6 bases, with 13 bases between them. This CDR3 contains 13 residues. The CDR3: CASSPGSTAEAFF. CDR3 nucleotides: TGTGCCAGCAGCCCCGGGTCTACGGCTGAAGCTTTCTTT.

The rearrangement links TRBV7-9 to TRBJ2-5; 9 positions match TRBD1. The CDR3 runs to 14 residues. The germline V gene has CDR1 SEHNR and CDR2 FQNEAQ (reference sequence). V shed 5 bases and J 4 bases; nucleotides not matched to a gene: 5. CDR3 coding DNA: TGTGCCAGCAGCACAGGGACAGGGCCAGAGACCCAGTACTTC. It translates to CASSTGTGPETQYF.

CDR3 region: CASRIDWGGGEQFF. As DNA, the CDR3 is TGTGCCAGCAGAATAGACTGGGGGGGTGGTGAGCAGTTCTTC. This sequence joins TRBV21-1 and TRBJ2-1; the table's D call, TRBD2, has no DNA check behind it. TRBV21-1 is termed a pseudogene. There are 14 residues in the CDR3.

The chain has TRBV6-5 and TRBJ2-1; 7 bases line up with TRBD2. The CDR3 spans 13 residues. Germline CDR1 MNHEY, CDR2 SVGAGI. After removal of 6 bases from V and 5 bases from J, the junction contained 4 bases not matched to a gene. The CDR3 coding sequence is TGTGCCAGCAGCCTAAGCGGGGACAATGAGCAGTTCTTC. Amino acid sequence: CASSLSGDNEQFF.

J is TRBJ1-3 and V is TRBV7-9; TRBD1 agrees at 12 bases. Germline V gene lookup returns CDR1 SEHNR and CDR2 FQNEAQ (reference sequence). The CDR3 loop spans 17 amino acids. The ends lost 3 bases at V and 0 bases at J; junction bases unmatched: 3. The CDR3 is CASSFGTGGSSGNTIYF. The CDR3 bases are TGTGCCAGCAGCTTCGGGACAGGGGGCTCCTCTGGAAACACCATATATTTT.

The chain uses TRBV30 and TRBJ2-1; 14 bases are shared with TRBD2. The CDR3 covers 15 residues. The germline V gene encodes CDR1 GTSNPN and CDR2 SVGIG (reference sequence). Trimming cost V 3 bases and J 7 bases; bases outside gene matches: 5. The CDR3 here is CAWRRLAGGQNEQFF. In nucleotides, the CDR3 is TGTGCCTGGAGGCGACTAGCGGGAGGGCAAAATGAGCAGTTCTTC.

This CDR3 reads CASSLDRGRTEAFF. CDR3 in DNA: TGTGCCAGCAGCTTGGACAGGGGACGCACTGAAGCTTTCTTT. The V and J genes are TRBV5-5 and TRBJ1-1; 7 bases are a match to TRBD1. V was pared by 0 bases and J by 4 bases, with 3 bases of the junction left unmatched. The CDR3 consists of 14 residues. The V gene's germline CDR1 is SGHKS and CDR2 YYEKEE (reference sequence).

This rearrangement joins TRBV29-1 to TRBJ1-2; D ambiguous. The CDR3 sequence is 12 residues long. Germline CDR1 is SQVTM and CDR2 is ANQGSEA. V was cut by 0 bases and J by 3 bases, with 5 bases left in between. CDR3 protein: CSVEDRYYGYTF. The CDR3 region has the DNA TGCAGCGTTGAAGACAGATACTATGGCTACACCTTC.

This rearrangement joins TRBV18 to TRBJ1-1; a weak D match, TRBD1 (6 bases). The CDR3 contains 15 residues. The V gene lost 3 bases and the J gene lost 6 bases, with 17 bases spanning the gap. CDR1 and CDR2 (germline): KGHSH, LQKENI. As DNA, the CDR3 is TGTGCCAGCTCACCTCCGGGGGGGCCAGGGGCTGAAGCTTTCTTT. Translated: CASSPPGGPGAEAFF.

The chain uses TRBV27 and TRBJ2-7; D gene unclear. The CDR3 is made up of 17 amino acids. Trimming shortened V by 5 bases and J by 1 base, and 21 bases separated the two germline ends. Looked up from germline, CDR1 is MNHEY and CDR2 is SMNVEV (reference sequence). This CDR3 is CASSPRPDFAFSYEQYF. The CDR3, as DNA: TGTGCCAGCAGTCCTAGACCTGACTTCGCCTTTTCCTACGAGCAGTACTTC.

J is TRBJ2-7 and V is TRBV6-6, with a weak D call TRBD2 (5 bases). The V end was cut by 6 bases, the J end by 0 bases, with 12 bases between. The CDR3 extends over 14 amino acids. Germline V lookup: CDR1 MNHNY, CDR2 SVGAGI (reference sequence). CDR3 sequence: CASRGRRDSYEQYF. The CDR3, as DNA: TGTGCCAGCAGGGGTAGACGGGACTCCTACGAGCAGTACTTC.

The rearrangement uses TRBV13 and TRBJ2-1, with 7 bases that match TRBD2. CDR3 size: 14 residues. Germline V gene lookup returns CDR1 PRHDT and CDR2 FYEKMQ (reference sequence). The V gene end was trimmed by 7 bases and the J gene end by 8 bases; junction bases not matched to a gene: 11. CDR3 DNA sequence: TGTGCCAGCACTATTTTAGGGAGCGGGGATGAGCAGTTCTTC. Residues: CASTILGSGDEQFF.

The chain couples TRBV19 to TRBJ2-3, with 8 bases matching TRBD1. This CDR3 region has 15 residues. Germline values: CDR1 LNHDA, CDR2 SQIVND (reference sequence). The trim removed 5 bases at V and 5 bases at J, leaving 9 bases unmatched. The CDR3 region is CASSGDRRPIDTQYF. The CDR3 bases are TGTGCCAGTAGTGGGGACAGGAGACCGATAGATACGCAGTATTTT.

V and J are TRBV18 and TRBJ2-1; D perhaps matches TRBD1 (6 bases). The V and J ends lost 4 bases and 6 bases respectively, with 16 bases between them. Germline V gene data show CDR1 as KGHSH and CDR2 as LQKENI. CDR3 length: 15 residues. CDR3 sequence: CASSLGQPGVNEQFF. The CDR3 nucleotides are TGTGCCAGCTCACTCGGACAGCCTGGGGTCAATGAGCAGTTCTTC.

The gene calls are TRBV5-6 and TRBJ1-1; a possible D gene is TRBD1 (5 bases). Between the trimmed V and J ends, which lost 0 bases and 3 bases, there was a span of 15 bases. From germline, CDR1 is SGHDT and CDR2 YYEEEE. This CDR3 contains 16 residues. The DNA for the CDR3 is TGTGCCAGCAGCTTGGAAACAGGTCGGTTGGACACTGAAGCTTTCTTT. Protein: CASSLETGRLDTEAFF. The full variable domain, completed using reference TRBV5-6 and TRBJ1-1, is DAGVTQSPTHLIKTRGQQVTLRCSPKSGHDTVSWYQQALGQGPQFIFQYYEEEERQRGNFPDRFSGHQFPNYSSELNVNALLLGDSALYLCASSLETGRLDTEAFFGQGTRLTVV.

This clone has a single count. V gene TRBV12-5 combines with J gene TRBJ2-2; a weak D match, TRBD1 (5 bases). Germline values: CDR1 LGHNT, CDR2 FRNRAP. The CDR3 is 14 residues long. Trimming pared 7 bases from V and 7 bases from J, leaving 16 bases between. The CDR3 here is CASADRQGGGELFF. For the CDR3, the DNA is TGTGCTAGTGCCGACCGGCAGGGTGGCGGGGAGCTGTTTTTT. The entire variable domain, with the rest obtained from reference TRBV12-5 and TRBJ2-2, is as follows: DARVTQTPRHKVTEMGQEVTMRCQPILGHNTVFWYRQTMMQGLELLAYFRNRAPLDDSGMPKDRFSAEMPDATLATLKIQPSEPRDSAVYFCASADRQGGGELFFGEGSRLTVL.

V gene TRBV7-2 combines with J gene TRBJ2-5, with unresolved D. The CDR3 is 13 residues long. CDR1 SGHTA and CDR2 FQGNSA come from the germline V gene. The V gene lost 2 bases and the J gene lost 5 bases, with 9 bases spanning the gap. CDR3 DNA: TGTGCCAGCAGCTTATCACATTTGGAGACCCAGTACTTC. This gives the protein CASSLSHLETQYF.

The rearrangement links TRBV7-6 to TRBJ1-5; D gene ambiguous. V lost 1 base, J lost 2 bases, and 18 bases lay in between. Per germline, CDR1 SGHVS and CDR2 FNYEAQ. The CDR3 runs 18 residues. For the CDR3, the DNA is TGTGCCAGCAGCTTAGGTCTGTCAGGAACGCCGGGCAATCAGCCCCAGCATTTT. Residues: CASSLGLSGTPGNQPQHF.

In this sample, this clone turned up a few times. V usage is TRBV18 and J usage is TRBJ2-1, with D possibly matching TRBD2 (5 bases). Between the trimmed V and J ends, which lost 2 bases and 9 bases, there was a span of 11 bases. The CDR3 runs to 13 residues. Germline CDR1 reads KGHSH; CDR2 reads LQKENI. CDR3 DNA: TGTGCCAGCTCACCAACAAAAGGAGGTGAGCAGTTCTTC. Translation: CASSPTKGGEQFF.

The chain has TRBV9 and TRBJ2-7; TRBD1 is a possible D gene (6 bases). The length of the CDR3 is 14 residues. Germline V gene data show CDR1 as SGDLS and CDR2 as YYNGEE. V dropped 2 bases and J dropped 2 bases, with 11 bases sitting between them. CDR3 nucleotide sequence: TGTGCCAGCAGCGTCGGACAGAGAGCCTACGAGCAGTACTTC. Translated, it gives CASSVGQRAYEQYF.

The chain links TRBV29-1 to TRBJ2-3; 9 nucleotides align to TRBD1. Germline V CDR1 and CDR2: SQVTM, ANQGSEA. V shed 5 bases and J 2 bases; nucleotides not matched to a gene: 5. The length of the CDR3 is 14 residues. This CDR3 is CSVSDRGTTDTQYF. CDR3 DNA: TGCAGCGTTTCCGACAGGGGGACCACAGATACGCAGTATTTT.

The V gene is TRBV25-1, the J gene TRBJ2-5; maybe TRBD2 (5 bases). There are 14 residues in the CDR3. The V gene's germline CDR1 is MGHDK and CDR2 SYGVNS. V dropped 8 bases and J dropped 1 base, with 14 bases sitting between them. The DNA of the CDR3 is TGTGCCAGCGTCGACGAGGGTCGCCAAGAGACCCAGTACTTC. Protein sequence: CASVDEGRQETQYF. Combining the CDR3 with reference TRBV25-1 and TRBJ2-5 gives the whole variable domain EADIYQTPRYLVIGTGKKITLECSQTMGHDKMYWYQQDPGMELHLIHYSYGVNSTEKGDLSSESTVSRIRTEHFPLTLESARPSHTSQYLCASVDEGRQETQYFGPGTRLLVL.

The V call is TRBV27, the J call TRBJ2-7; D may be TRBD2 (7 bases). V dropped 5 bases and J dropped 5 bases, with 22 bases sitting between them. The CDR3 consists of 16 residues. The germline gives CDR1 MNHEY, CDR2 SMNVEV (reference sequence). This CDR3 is CASSPLGGGSINEQYF. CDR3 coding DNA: TGTGCCAGCAGTCCTCTCGGGGGCGGGAGTATCAACGAGCAGTACTTC.

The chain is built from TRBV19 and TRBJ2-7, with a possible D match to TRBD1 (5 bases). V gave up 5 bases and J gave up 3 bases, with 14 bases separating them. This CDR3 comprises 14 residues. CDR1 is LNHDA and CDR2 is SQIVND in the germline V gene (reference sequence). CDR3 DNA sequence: TGTGCCAGTAGTGGGGCTATCGACGACTACGAGCAGTACTTC. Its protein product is CASSGAIDDYEQYF.

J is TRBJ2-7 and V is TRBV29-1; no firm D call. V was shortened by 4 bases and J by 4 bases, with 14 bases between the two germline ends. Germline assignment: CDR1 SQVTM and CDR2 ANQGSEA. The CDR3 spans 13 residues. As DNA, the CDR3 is TGCAGCGTTGGCCCCGGTGCAGGTTACGAGCAGTACTTC. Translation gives CSVGPGAGYEQYF.

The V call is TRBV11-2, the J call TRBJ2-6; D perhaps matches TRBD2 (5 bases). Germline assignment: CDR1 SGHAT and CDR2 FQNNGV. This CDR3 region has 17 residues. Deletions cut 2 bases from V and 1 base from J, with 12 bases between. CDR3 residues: CASSLTLPGSGANVLTF. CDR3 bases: TGTGCCAGCAGCTTAACTCTACCGGGATCTGGGGCCAACGTCCTGACTTTC.

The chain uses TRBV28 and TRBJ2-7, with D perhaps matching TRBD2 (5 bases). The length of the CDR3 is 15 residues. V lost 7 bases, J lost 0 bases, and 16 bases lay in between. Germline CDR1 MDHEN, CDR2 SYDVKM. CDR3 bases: TGTGCCAGCACCGGGGAAAAGACACCCTCCTACGAGCAGTACTTC. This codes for CASTGEKTPSYEQYF.